This T cell receptor beta chain was sequenced during a study of CD8 T cells in ankylosing spondylitis. The study, taken as a whole, reports: Blood from ankylosing spondylitis patients appeared to carry a characteristic roughly eight-variant TCR beta motif.

This clonotype was detected a few times. Its target is not known. TCRdb independently ran MiXCR on the 5' RACE reads; one entry per CDR3 protein. The sample holds around 890,000 distinct CDR3 sequences, about 12% seen once. Per the germline V gene, CDR1 is SQVTM and CDR2 is ANQGSEA. There are 13 residues in the CDR3. Between the trimmed V and J ends, which lost 4 bases and 4 bases, there was a span of 13 bases. V is TRBV29-1 and J is TRBJ1-2, with D possibly matching TRBD1 (6 bases). The sample comprised blood, either unsorted or a sorted T cell fraction (not recorded which). The origin of this receptor is a male donor with ankylosing spondylitis. The DNA for the CDR3 is TGCAGCGTTGCCGGGGGCGCTGGCTATGGCTACACCTTC. Amino acid sequence: CSVAGGAGYGYTF.